A single sample gave rise to the 21 T cell receptor beta chains below, sequenced in a study of T-cell memory formation after mild COVID-19 (dated by TCRdb to the early 2020s). The library was prepared using 5' RACE. The run used an Illumina NovaSeq 6000. The public sequencing data were trimmed at Q25 with fastp and processed into clonotypes with MiXCR by TCRdb, which kept only in-frame beta chains. Identical CDR3 proteins give one entry, which carries the most common genes and DNA. The table for this sample lists hundreds of thousands of distinct CDR3 sequences; 25% to 30% of them were counted only once. Jointly, the top ten make up roughly 13% of the sample. The sequencing sample was made of PBMCs or a T cell subset sorted from them (not recorded which). The receptor set was obtained from an adult woman who had mild COVID-19 (a few samples of this study predate the infection). The sample titles of this study are shuffled in the database, so cell type and time point are left out; the donor was told from shared clones.

The chain has TRBV20-1 and TRBJ1-1, with D unresolved. This CDR3 is 10 amino acids long. The V gene's germline CDR1 is DFQATT and CDR2 SNEGSKA (reference sequence). The CDR3 reads CTGGRTEAFF. The CDR3 bases are TGCACAGGAGGGCGGACTGAAGCTTTCTTT.

This clonotype occurred a few times. The rearrangement links TRBV3-1 to TRBJ1-2; no clear D. V dropped 0 bases and J dropped 3 bases, with 8 bases sitting between them. This CDR3 spans 14 amino acids. Germline V gene sequence: CDR1 LGHDT, CDR2 YNNKEL (reference sequence). For the CDR3, the DNA is TGTGCCAGCAGCCAAGATCGAGACGACTATGGCTACACCTTC. Amino acid sequence: CASSQDRDDYGYTF.

In nucleotides, the CDR3 is TGTGCCAGCAGCCCTTGGACAGGGGTAGCCTCCTACGAGCAGTACTTC. It codes for CASSPWTGVASYEQYF. V gene TRBV12-3 or TRBV12-4 combines with J gene TRBJ2-7; TRBD1 agrees at 9 bases. The length of the CDR3 is 16 residues. J lost 0 bases, V lost 6 bases, and 9 bases had no gene match.

This clonotype was seen ten or more times. The chain links TRBV12-3 or TRBV12-4 to TRBJ2-1, with D unresolved. The CDR3 runs 14 residues. V gave up 1 base and J gave up 4 bases, with 8 bases separating them. The CDR3 nucleotides read TGTGCCAGCAGTTTAGAAGTCGGGTACAATGAGCAGTTCTTC. It specifies CASSLEVGYNEQFF.

V usage is TRBV6-5 and J usage is TRBJ2-7; D may be TRBD1 (6 bases). Germline lookup yields CDR1 MNHEY and CDR2 SVGAGI. The ends were cut back, 6 bases at V and 5 bases at J, with 17 bases in the middle. CDR3 length: 14 residues. The CDR3 DNA follows: TGTGCCAGCAGCCGGGACACCCAGTCGGACGAGCAGTACTTC. This gives the protein CASSRDTQSDEQYF.

The rearrangement links TRBV4-1 to TRBJ2-5, with 7 nucleotides matching TRBD1. CDR1 is MGHRA, CDR2 YSYEKL, per germline. V shed 8 bases, J shed 2 bases, and the junction held 8 bases outside the gene matches. The CDR3 runs to 14 residues. CDR3 bases: TGCGCCAGCGGGGACCGGGACAGACAAGAGACCCAGTACTTC. Protein: CASGDRDRQETQYF.

The chain is built from TRBV2 and TRBJ1-1; D remains ambiguous. This CDR3 contains 13 residues. V lost 8 bases and J lost 2, with 12 bases in between. Germline CDR1 reads SNHLY; CDR2 reads FYNNEI. DNA for the CDR3: TGTGCCAGCCCCGAGAGCAGTAACACTGAAGCTTTCTTT. Translated, it gives CASPESSNTEAFF.

This clonotype occurred a few times. The chain uses TRBV27 and TRBJ2-7; perhaps TRBD1 as D (5 bases). Trimming pared 5 bases from V and 4 bases from J, leaving 12 bases between. CDR1 MNHEY and CDR2 SMNVEV come from the germline V gene (reference sequence). This CDR3 comprises 13 residues. CDR3 loop: CASSRFPGYEQYF. The CDR3 DNA follows: TGTGCCAGCAGTCGTTTTCCAGGGTACGAGCAGTACTTC.

The V gene is TRBV3-1, the J gene TRBJ2-2; D is possibly TRBD2 (5 bases). Trimming removed 4 bases at V and 4 bases at J, with 13 bases between. The CDR3 is made up of 15 amino acids. CDR1 is LGHDT and CDR2 is YNNKEL in the germline V gene (reference sequence). The CDR3 reads CASSLTPDSTGELFF. In DNA, the CDR3 is TGTGCCAGCAGCCTAACTCCGGACTCCACCGGGGAGCTGTTTTTT. Full variable domain (outside the CDR3, taken from reference TRBV3-1 and TRBJ2-2): DTAVSQTPKYLVTQMGNDKSIKCEQNLGHDTMYWYKQDSKKFLKIMFSYNNKELIINETVPNRFSPKSPDKAHLNLHINSLELGDSAVYFCASSLTPDSTGELFFGEGSRLTVL.

This clonotype was picked up a small number of times. Written as DNA, the CDR3 is TGTGCCAGCAGCTCGCTCGCTTCCGAGCAGTACTTC. Its protein is CASSSLASEQYF. This chain uses TRBV5-6 with TRBJ2-7; D is undetermined. Trimming took off 3 bases at V and 6 bases at J, with 10 bases between the two ends. CDR1 and CDR2 from the germline V gene are SGHDT and YYEEEE. This CDR3 comprises 12 residues.

V gene TRBV6-1 combines with J gene TRBJ1-1; tentatively, D is TRBD1 (6 bases). Germline V lookup: CDR1 MNHNS, CDR2 SASEGT. V lost 8 bases to trimming and J lost 1 base, with 17 bases between them. The CDR3 totals 15 residues. The CDR3 here is CASHNRGATNTEAFF. DNA of the CDR3: TGTGCCAGCCATAATAGGGGGGCGACGAACACTGAAGCTTTCTTT.

The chain combines TRBV6-1 with TRBJ1-5; D is possibly TRBD1 (5 bases). This CDR3 contains 14 residues. The ends were cut back, 2 bases at V and 4 bases at J, with 9 bases in the middle. Germline lookup yields CDR1 MNHNS and CDR2 SASEGT. CDR3 region: CASSEPGRNQPQHF. CDR3 bases: TGTGCCAGCAGTGAACCAGGGCGGAATCAGCCCCAGCATTTT.

This clonotype was observed a few times. The V gene is TRBV5-1, the J gene TRBJ2-7, with TRBD1 matching 7 bases. V was pared by 2 bases and J by 2 bases, with 4 bases of the junction left unmatched. The CDR3 is 14 amino acids. Germline values: CDR1 SGHRS, CDR2 YFSETQ. CDR3 amino acids: CASSFSTGPYEQYF. The CDR3 bases are TGCGCCAGCAGCTTTTCGACAGGGCCCTACGAGCAGTACTTC. Full variable domain (remainder filled in from reference TRBV5-1 and TRBJ2-7): KAGVTQTPRYLIKTRGQQVTLSCSPISGHRSVSWYQQTPGQGLQFLFEYFSETQRNKGNFPGRFSGRQFSNSRSEMNVSTLELGDSALYLCASSFSTGPYEQYFGPGTRLTVT.

This clonotype was found a few times. The chain uses TRBV5-6 and TRBJ2-5; 8 bases match TRBD2. The germline V gene encodes CDR1 SGHDT and CDR2 YYEEEE. Trimming cost V 4 bases and J 1 base; bases outside gene matches: 12. CDR3 length: 17 amino acids. The CDR3 region is CASSDISTSGLQETQYF. CDR3 nucleotide sequence: TGTGCCAGCAGCGATATCAGTACTAGCGGACTCCAAGAGACCCAGTACTTC.

This clonotype appeared many times. The chain is built from TRBV7-6 and TRBJ2-7, with D unclear. Germline loops: CDR1 SGHVS, CDR2 FNYEAQ. This CDR3 is built from 11 residues. V dropped 5 bases and J dropped 3 bases, with 5 bases sitting between them. The CDR3 DNA is TGTGCCAGCAGCGCCAGCTACGAGCAGTACTTC. Its protein product is CASSASYEQYF. Filled out from reference TRBV7-6 and TRBJ2-7, the complete variable domain reads GAGVSQSPRYKVTKRGQDVALRCDPISGHVSLYWYRQALGQGPEFLTYFNYEAQQDKSGLPNDRFSAERPEGSISTLTIQRTEQRDSAMYRCASSASYEQYFGPGTRLTVT.

The V gene is TRBV20-1, the J gene TRBJ2-3, with TRBD2 matching 9 bases. The CDR3 spans 15 residues. Germline CDR1 and CDR2: DFQATT and SNEGSKA (reference sequence). V shed 3 bases and J 4 bases; nucleotides not matched to a gene: 8. CDR3 coding DNA: TGCAGTGCTAGTCGTGCTAGCGGGGCGGCAGATACGCAGTATTTT. It codes for CSASRASGAADTQYF.

Only a few counts were recorded for this clonotype. V and J are TRBV11-3 and TRBJ1-6, with D hard to call. Germline V gives CDR1 SGHNT, CDR2 YENEEA. Trimming cost V 5 bases and J 17 bases, with 19 bases left between them. The CDR3 has 13 residues. The CDR3 is CASSPSPGRSIHF. The CDR3 DNA follows: TGTGCCAGCAGCCCAAGTCCGGGCCGATCAATCCACTTT.

This chain uses TRBV24-1 with TRBJ1-2; 9 positions match TRBD1. The J segment lost 6 bases and the V segment lost 9 bases, leaving 4 bases of the junction unmatched. This CDR3 comprises 12 residues. Germline CDR1 is KGHDR and CDR2 is SFDVKD. As DNA, the CDR3 is TGTGCCACCGGACAGGGGACGGATGGCTACACCTTC. Amino acids: CATGQGTDGYTF.

This clonotype was detected a few times. The V gene is TRBV9, the J gene TRBJ2-7; TRBD1 is a possible D gene (6 bases). The CDR3 spans 16 residues. Trimming shortened V by 4 bases and J by 1 base, and 18 bases separated the two germline ends. Germline values: CDR1 SGDLS, CDR2 YYNGEE. The CDR3 loop reads CASSPGAGLKSYEQYF. For the CDR3, the DNA is TGTGCCAGCAGCCCAGGGGCAGGCCTCAAGTCCTACGAGCAGTACTTC.

The rearrangement uses TRBV19 and TRBJ2-1; TRBD2 matches at 8 bases. Germline values: CDR1 LNHDA, CDR2 SQIVND (reference sequence). V lost 5 bases and J lost 7; bases outside the gene matches: 10. This CDR3 region has 15 residues. The CDR3 loop is CASSPVTGGLNEQFF. The CDR3 DNA is TGTGCCAGTAGTCCCGTAACGGGAGGGCTTAATGAGCAGTTCTTC.

This clonotype was counted a few times. This sequence joins TRBV6-2 or TRBV6-3 and TRBJ2-7; 7 nucleotides align to TRBD1. The germline gives CDR1 MNHEY, CDR2 SVGEGT. The CDR3 has 17 residues. V gave up 0 bases and J gave up 2 bases; unmatched junction bases: 10. CDR3 DNA: TGTGCCAGCAGTTACTCGATTGGTGGGACAGCCACCTACGAGCAGTACTTC. It yields the protein CASSYSIGGTATYEQYF.